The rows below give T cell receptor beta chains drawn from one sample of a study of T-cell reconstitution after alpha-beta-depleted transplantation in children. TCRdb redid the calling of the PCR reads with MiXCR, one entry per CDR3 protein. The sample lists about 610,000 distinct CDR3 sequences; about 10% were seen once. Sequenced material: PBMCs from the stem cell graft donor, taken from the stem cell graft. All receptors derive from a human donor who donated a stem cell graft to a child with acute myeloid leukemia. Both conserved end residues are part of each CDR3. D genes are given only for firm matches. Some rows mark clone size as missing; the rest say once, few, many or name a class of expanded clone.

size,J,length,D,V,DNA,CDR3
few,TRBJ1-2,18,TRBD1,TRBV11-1,TGTGCCAGCAGCGCAAAGACAGGGGGCGCATCCCTACGTTATGGCTACACCTTC,CASSAKTGGASLRYGYTF
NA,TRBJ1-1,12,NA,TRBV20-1,TGCAGTGCTAAGCGGGGGGAGACTGAAGCTTTCTTT,CSAKRGETEAFF
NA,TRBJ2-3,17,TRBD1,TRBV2,TGTGCCAGCAGGGATGACAGGGTTAAACCTAGCACAGATACGCAGTATTTT,CASRDDRVKPSTDTQYF
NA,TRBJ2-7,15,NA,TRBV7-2,TGTGCCAGCAGCTTAGGCCGGGTCCAATCCTACGAGCAGTACTTC,CASSLGRVQSYEQYF
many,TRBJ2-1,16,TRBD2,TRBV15,TGTGCCACCACCACGACTAGCGGGAGGACAGTCAATGAGCAGTTCTTC,CATTTTSGRTVNEQFF
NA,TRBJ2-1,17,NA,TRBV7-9,TGTGCCAGCAGCCCGACAGATATCGCCCGGTCCTACAATGAGCAGTTCTTC,CASSPTDIARSYNEQFF
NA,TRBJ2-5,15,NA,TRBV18,TGTGCCAGCTCACCACTACCCAGGGTTATGGAGACCCAGTACTTC,CASSPLPRVMETQYF
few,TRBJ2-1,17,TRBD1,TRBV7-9,TGTGCCAGCAGCTTAGCGCTGGGACAGAGCTCCTACAATGAGCAGTTCTTC,CASSLALGQSSYNEQFF
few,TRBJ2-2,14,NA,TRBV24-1,TGTGCCTCCCGAGAGACCGGGGACACCGGGGAGCTGTTTTTT,CASRETGDTGELFF
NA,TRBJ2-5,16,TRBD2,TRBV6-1,TGTGCCAGCAGCACCGGACTAGCGGGAGGTGGAGAGACCCAGTACTTC,CASSTGLAGGGETQYF
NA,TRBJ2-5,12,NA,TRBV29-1,TGCAGCCTGTCACAGGGACAAGAGACCCAGTACTTC,CSLSQGQETQYF
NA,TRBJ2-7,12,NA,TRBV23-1,TGCGCCTCTCGGGGCGGTCCCCACGAGCAGTACTTC,CASRGGPHEQYF
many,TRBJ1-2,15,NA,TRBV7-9,TGTGCCAGCAGCCTCGATACCCCGGCCATCTATGGCTACACCTTC,CASSLDTPAIYGYTF
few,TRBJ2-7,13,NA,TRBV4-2,TGTGCCAGCAGCCACCCTCCTAACTACGAGCAGTACTTC,CASSHPPNYEQYF
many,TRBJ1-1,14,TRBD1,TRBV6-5,TGTGCCAGCAGTTATGAAGGGGGCAACACTGAAGCTTTCTTT,CASSYEGGNTEAFF
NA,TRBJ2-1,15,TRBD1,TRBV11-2,TGTGCCAGCAGTTCCGGGACAGGTTTTTACAATGAGCAGTTCTTC,CASSSGTGFYNEQFF
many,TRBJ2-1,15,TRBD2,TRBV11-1,TGTGCCAGCAGCTCGCTAGCGGGTGTCTACAATGAGCAGTTCTTC,CASSSLAGVYNEQFF
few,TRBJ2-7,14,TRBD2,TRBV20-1,TGCAGTGCCAGCTCTAGCGGGCCCACCTACGAGCAGTACTTC,CSASSSGPTYEQYF
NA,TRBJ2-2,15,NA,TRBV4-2,TGTGCCAGCAGCCCGACGCGGGGTGGCACCGGGGAGCTGTTTTTT,CASSPTRGGTGELFF
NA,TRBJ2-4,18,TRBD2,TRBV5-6,TGTGCCAGCAGCTTTCGTTCTCGGCGGGAGTTCAACAAAAACATTCAGTACTTC,CASSFRSRREFNKNIQYF
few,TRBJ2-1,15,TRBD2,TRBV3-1,TGTGCCAGCAGCCAAGATGCTAGCGGCACGGCTGAGCAGTTCTTC,CASSQDASGTAEQFF
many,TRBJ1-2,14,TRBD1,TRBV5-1,TGCGCCAGCAGCCCAGCAGGGACAGACTATGGCTACACCTTC,CASSPAGTDYGYTF
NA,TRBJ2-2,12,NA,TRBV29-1,TGCAGCGCGCAGGGCCAGACCGGGGAGCTGTTTTTT,CSAQGQTGELFF
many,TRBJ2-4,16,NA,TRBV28,TGTGCCAGCAGTTTATTGGGGGTAGGGGCCAAAAACATTCAGTACTTC,CASSLLGVGAKNIQYF
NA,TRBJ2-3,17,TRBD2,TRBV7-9,TGTGCCAGCAGCACCCCACGACTAGCGGATGGGAAAGATACGCAGTATTTT,CASSTPRLADGKDTQYF
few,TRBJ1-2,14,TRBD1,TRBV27,TGTGCCAGCAGTGCCAGGGGGCTAAATTATGGCTACACCTTC,CASSARGLNYGYTF
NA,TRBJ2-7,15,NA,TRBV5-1,TGCGCCAGCAGCTCGGGGCGTGGAACAGGGTTGAAGCAGTACTTC,CASSSGRGTGLKQYF
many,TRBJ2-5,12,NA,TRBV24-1,TGTGCCACCAGTGATTCCCAAGAGACCCAGTACTTC,CATSDSQETQYF
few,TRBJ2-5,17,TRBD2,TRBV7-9,TGTGCCAGCAGCCGCAAGGGACTAGCGGGAACTAAAGAGACCCAGTACTTC,CASSRKGLAGTKETQYF
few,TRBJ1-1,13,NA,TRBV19,TGTGCCAGTAGTCAAAATTGGGGCACTGAAGCTTTCTTT,CASSQNWGTEAFF